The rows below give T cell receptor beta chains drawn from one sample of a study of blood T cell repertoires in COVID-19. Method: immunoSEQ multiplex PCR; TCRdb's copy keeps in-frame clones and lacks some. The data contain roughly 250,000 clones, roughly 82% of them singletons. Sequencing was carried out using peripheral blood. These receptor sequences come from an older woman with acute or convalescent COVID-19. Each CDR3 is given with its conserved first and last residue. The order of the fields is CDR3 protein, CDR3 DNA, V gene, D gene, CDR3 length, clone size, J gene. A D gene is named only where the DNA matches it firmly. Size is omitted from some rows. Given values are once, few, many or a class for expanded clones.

cdr3_aa: CASSPWGDGETQYF; cdr3_nt: TGTGCCAGCAGCCCGTGGGGGGACGGGGAGACCCAGTACTTC; v_call: TRBV5-8; d_call: .; cdr3_length: 14; clone_size: .; j_call: TRBJ2-5
cdr3_aa: CASSFGQGKGQPQHF; cdr3_nt: TGTGCCAGCAGCTTCGGGCAGGGCAAGGGACAGCCCCAGCATTTT; v_call: TRBV5-6; d_call: .; cdr3_length: 15; clone_size: many; j_call: TRBJ1-5
cdr3_aa: CATSDSGAFNTGELFF; cdr3_nt: TGTGCCACCAGTGACTCAGGGGCTTTTAACACCGGGGAGCTGTTTTTT; v_call: TRBV24-1; d_call: .; cdr3_length: 16; clone_size: few; j_call: TRBJ2-2
cdr3_aa: CASSLAIGRVEAFF; cdr3_nt: TGTGCCAGTAGTTTAGCCATCGGCAGGGTAGAAGCTTTCTTT; v_call: TRBV19; d_call: .; cdr3_length: 14; clone_size: few; j_call: TRBJ1-1
cdr3_aa: CASSQSLRGTSYEQYF; cdr3_nt: TGTGCCAGCAGCCAATCGTTGCGGGGGACTTCCTACGAGCAGTACTTC; v_call: TRBV4-2; d_call: TRBD2; cdr3_length: 16; clone_size: once; j_call: TRBJ2-7
cdr3_aa: CASSQAENSPLHF; cdr3_nt: TGTGCCAGCAGCCAAGCGGAAAATTCACCCCTCCACTTT; v_call: TRBV16; d_call: .; cdr3_length: 13; clone_size: .; j_call: TRBJ1-6
cdr3_aa: CASRDREDTEAFF; cdr3_nt: TGCGCCAGCAGAGACAGGGAGGACACTGAAGCTTTCTTT; v_call: TRBV10-2; d_call: TRBD1; cdr3_length: 13; clone_size: .; j_call: TRBJ1-1
cdr3_aa: CASSPLQGARNEQFF; cdr3_nt: TGTGCCAGCTCACCATTACAGGGGGCTCGAAATGAGCAGTTCTTC; v_call: TRBV18; d_call: TRBD1; cdr3_length: 15; clone_size: .; j_call: TRBJ2-1
cdr3_aa: CREDRDSSNQPQHF; cdr3_nt: TGCAGGGAAGACAGAGACAGTAGCAATCAGCCCCAGCATTTT; v_call: TRBV29-1; d_call: .; cdr3_length: 14; clone_size: .; j_call: TRBJ1-5
cdr3_aa: CASSLGLAGVMAGELFF; cdr3_nt: TGTGCCAGCAGCTTGGGACTAGCGGGGGTTATGGCCGGGGAGCTGTTTTTT; v_call: TRBV7-2; d_call: TRBD2; cdr3_length: 17; clone_size: .; j_call: TRBJ2-2
cdr3_aa: CASSSGGFGELFF; cdr3_nt: TGTGCCAGCAGTTCGGGGGGGTTCGGGGAGCTGTTTTTT; v_call: TRBV2; d_call: TRBD2; cdr3_length: 13; clone_size: .; j_call: TRBJ2-2
cdr3_aa: CASSSEGLRSPLHF; cdr3_nt: TGTGCCAGCAGTTCGGAGGGTCTAAGGTCACCCCTCCACTTT; v_call: TRBV6-5; d_call: .; cdr3_length: 14; clone_size: .; j_call: TRBJ1-6
cdr3_aa: CASSLERGGRNEQFF; cdr3_nt: TGTGCCAGCAGCTTGGAGCGGGGGGGCCGCAATGAGCAGTTCTTC; v_call: TRBV11-3; d_call: TRBD2; cdr3_length: 15; clone_size: .; j_call: TRBJ2-1
cdr3_aa: CASSLAGAESSPLHF; cdr3_nt: TGCGCCAGCAGCTTGGCAGGGGCTGAGTCTTCACCCCTCCACTTT; v_call: TRBV5-1; d_call: .; cdr3_length: 15; clone_size: .; j_call: TRBJ1-6
cdr3_aa: CATSRGRTGQETQYF; cdr3_nt: TGTGCCACCAGCAGAGGAAGGACAGGTCAAGAGACCCAGTACTTC; v_call: TRBV15; d_call: TRBD1; cdr3_length: 15; clone_size: .; j_call: TRBJ2-5
cdr3_aa: CASSYGTKRGYTF; cdr3_nt: TGTGCCAGCAGTTACGGGACAAAGCGGGGCTACACCTTC; v_call: TRBV6-5; d_call: .; cdr3_length: 13; clone_size: .; j_call: TRBJ1-2
cdr3_aa: CASSPPQGHSNQPQHF; cdr3_nt: TGTGCCAGCAGTCCGCCTCAGGGTCATAGCAATCAGCCCCAGCATTTT; v_call: TRBV28; d_call: .; cdr3_length: 16; clone_size: .; j_call: TRBJ1-5
cdr3_aa: CAWSVGDRVSEDTQYF; cdr3_nt: TGTGCCTGGAGTGTAGGAGACAGGGTATCGGAGGATACGCAGTATTTT; v_call: TRBV30; d_call: TRBD1; cdr3_length: 16; clone_size: .; j_call: TRBJ2-3
cdr3_aa: CASSPGTGVGGYTF; cdr3_nt: TGCGCCAGCAGTCCCGGGACAGGGGTTGGTGGCTACACCTTC; v_call: TRBV10-2; d_call: TRBD1; cdr3_length: 14; clone_size: .; j_call: TRBJ1-2
cdr3_aa: CASSYLGRGNEAFF; cdr3_nt: TGTGCCAGCAGTTACCTAGGGAGGGGGAATGAAGCTTTCTTT; v_call: TRBV6-2/TRBV6-3; d_call: .; cdr3_length: 14; clone_size: .; j_call: TRBJ1-1
cdr3_aa: CASSFRTEDQPQHF; cdr3_nt: TGTGCCAGCAGCTTCCGGACAGAGGATCAGCCCCAGCATTTT; v_call: TRBV5-6; d_call: .; cdr3_length: 14; clone_size: .; j_call: TRBJ1-5
cdr3_aa: CAITSGQGVYGYTF; cdr3_nt: TGTGCCATCACCTCGGGACAGGGTGTCTATGGCTACACCTTC; v_call: TRBV10-3; d_call: TRBD1; cdr3_length: 14; clone_size: once; j_call: TRBJ1-2
cdr3_aa: CASSYGLTQPQHF; cdr3_nt: TGTGCCAGCAGTTACGGACTGACCCAGCCCCAGCATTTT; v_call: TRBV27; d_call: .; cdr3_length: 13; clone_size: .; j_call: TRBJ1-5
cdr3_aa: CASSPSIPGGYGYTF; cdr3_nt: TGTGCCAGCAGTCCATCAATTCCAGGGGGCTATGGCTACACCTTC; v_call: TRBV6-4; d_call: TRBD1; cdr3_length: 15; clone_size: .; j_call: TRBJ1-2
cdr3_aa: CASSLTGLSYNEQFF; cdr3_nt: TGTGCCAGCAGCTTAACCGGACTCTCCTACAATGAGCAGTTCTTC; v_call: TRBV7-2; d_call: .; cdr3_length: 15; clone_size: .; j_call: TRBJ2-1
cdr3_aa: CASSRGGVSYEQYF; cdr3_nt: TGTGCCAGCAGCCGAGGGGGGGTATCCTACGAGCAGTACTTC; v_call: TRBV7-9; d_call: .; cdr3_length: 14; clone_size: .; j_call: TRBJ2-7
cdr3_aa: CASSPDMNTEAFF; cdr3_nt: TGTGCCAGCTCCCCGGACATGAACACTGAAGCTTTCTTT; v_call: TRBV18; d_call: .; cdr3_length: 13; clone_size: .; j_call: TRBJ1-1
cdr3_aa: CASSQMTLLMKQFF; cdr3_nt: TGTGCCAGCAGCCAGATGACACTCCTAATGAAGCAGTTCTTC; v_call: TRBV3-1/TRBV3-2; d_call: .; cdr3_length: 14; clone_size: .; j_call: TRBJ2-1
cdr3_aa: CASIRAEGAEAFF; cdr3_nt: TGTGCCAGCATAAGAGCAGAGGGGGCTGAAGCTTTCTTT; v_call: TRBV12-3/TRBV12-4; d_call: .; cdr3_length: 13; clone_size: .; j_call: TRBJ1-1
cdr3_aa: CASSSGRSYGYTF; cdr3_nt: TGTGCCAGCAGTTCCGGGAGATCCTATGGCTACACCTTC; v_call: TRBV27; d_call: .; cdr3_length: 13; clone_size: .; j_call: TRBJ1-2
cdr3_aa: CASSENIYYGYTF; cdr3_nt: TGTGCCAGCAGTGAAAACATTTACTATGGCTACACCTTC; v_call: TRBV6-1; d_call: .; cdr3_length: 13; clone_size: .; j_call: TRBJ1-2
cdr3_aa: CASSIPNQGGAPYGYTF; cdr3_nt: TGTGCCAGTAGTATTCCTAACCAGGGCGGGGCCCCCTATGGCTACACCTTC; v_call: TRBV19; d_call: .; cdr3_length: 17; clone_size: .; j_call: TRBJ1-2
cdr3_aa: CASSPRGGENTEAFF; cdr3_nt: TGTGCCAGCAGCCCACGGGGAGGCGAGAACACTGAAGCTTTCTTT; v_call: TRBV5-4; d_call: .; cdr3_length: 15; clone_size: .; j_call: TRBJ1-1
cdr3_aa: CASSLGTRETQYF; cdr3_nt: TGTGCCAGCAGCTTAGGGACTAGGGAGACCCAGTACTTC; v_call: TRBV7-2; d_call: TRBD2; cdr3_length: 13; clone_size: .; j_call: TRBJ2-5
cdr3_aa: CASSLSSTLADGYTF; cdr3_nt: TGTGCCAGCAGCTTAAGTTCGACCCTCGCGGATGGCTACACCTTC; v_call: TRBV7-9; d_call: .; cdr3_length: 15; clone_size: .; j_call: TRBJ1-2
cdr3_aa: CASSLSSGLAIYEQYF; cdr3_nt: TGTGCCAGCAGCTTGTCGTCGGGACTAGCTATCTACGAGCAGTACTTC; v_call: TRBV5-4; d_call: TRBD2; cdr3_length: 16; clone_size: few; j_call: TRBJ2-7
cdr3_aa: CASSSRSSGANVLTF; cdr3_nt: TGTGCCAGCAGCTCTAGGAGCTCTGGGGCCAACGTCCTGACTTTC; v_call: TRBV7-9; d_call: .; cdr3_length: 15; clone_size: few; j_call: TRBJ2-6
cdr3_aa: CASLRTGDSPLHF; cdr3_nt: TGTGCCTCCCTAAGGACAGGGGATTCACCCCTCCACTTT; v_call: TRBV6-5; d_call: TRBD1; cdr3_length: 13; clone_size: .; j_call: TRBJ1-6
cdr3_aa: CASSLIRGNTEAFF; cdr3_nt: TGTGCCAGCAGCTTAATAAGGGGGAACACTGAAGCTTTCTTT; v_call: TRBV7-2; d_call: .; cdr3_length: 14; clone_size: .; j_call: TRBJ1-1
cdr3_aa: CASSPSTGSIQPQHF; cdr3_nt: TGTGCCAGCTCACCATCAACAGGGTCGATTCAGCCCCAGCATTTT; v_call: TRBV18; d_call: .; cdr3_length: 15; clone_size: .; j_call: TRBJ1-5
cdr3_aa: CASSDQGAYADTQYF; cdr3_nt: TGTGCCAGCAGTGACCAGGGGGCCTATGCGGATACGCAGTATTTT; v_call: TRBV6-1; d_call: TRBD1; cdr3_length: 15; clone_size: .; j_call: TRBJ2-3
cdr3_aa: CASSYRGTGTYNSPLHF; cdr3_nt: TGTGCCAGCAGCTACCGAGGGACAGGAACCTATAATTCACCCCTCCACTTT; v_call: TRBV5-6; d_call: TRBD1; cdr3_length: 17; clone_size: .; j_call: TRBJ1-6
cdr3_aa: CASSLDRPRSGNTIYF; cdr3_nt: TGCGCCAGCAGCTTGGACAGGCCTCGTTCTGGAAACACCATATATTTT; v_call: TRBV5-1; d_call: .; cdr3_length: 16; clone_size: .; j_call: TRBJ1-3
cdr3_aa: CASSYPRTGTTYEQYF; cdr3_nt: TGTGCCAGCAGCTATCCCCGGACAGGAACGACCTACGAGCAGTACTTC; v_call: TRBV11-3; d_call: TRBD1; cdr3_length: 16; clone_size: .; j_call: TRBJ2-7
cdr3_aa: CASSLLPGLALGEKLFF; cdr3_nt: TGTGCCAGCAGCTTACTTCCAGGACTCGCCTTAGGGGAAAAACTGTTTTTT; v_call: TRBV7-9; d_call: .; cdr3_length: 17; clone_size: .; j_call: TRBJ1-4
cdr3_aa: CASCRALNSNQPQHF; cdr3_nt: TGTGCCAGCTGCCGGGCCCTTAATAGCAATCAGCCCCAGCATTTT; v_call: TRBV6-2/TRBV6-3; d_call: .; cdr3_length: 15; clone_size: .; j_call: TRBJ1-5
cdr3_aa: CATRQGPGGELFF; cdr3_nt: TGTGCCACCAGACAGGGTCCTGGCGGGGAGCTGTTTTTT; v_call: TRBV24-1; d_call: .; cdr3_length: 13; clone_size: .; j_call: TRBJ2-2
cdr3_aa: CASSPSTDSNQPQHF; cdr3_nt: TGTGCCAGCTCACCTTCTACAGATTCTAATCAGCCCCAGCATTTT; v_call: TRBV18; d_call: .; cdr3_length: 15; clone_size: .; j_call: TRBJ1-5